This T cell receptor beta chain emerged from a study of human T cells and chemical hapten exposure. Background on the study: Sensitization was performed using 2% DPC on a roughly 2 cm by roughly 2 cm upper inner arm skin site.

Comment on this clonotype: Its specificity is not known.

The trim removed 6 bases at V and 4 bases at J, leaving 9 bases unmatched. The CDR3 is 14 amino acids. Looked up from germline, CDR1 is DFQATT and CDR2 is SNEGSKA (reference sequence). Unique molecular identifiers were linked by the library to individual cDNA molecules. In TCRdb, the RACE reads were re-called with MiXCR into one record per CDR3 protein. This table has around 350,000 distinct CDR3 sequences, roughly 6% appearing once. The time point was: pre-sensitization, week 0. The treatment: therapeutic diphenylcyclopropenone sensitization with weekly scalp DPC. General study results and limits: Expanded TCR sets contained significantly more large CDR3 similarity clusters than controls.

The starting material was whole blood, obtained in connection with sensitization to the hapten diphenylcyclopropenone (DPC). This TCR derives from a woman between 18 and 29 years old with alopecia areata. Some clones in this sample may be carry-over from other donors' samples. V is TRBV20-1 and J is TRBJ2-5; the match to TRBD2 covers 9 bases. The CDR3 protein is CSATGTSFSETQYF. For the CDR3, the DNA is TGCAGTGCCACCGGGACTAGCTTTTCAGAGACCCAGTACTTC.